These 28 T cell receptor beta chains share one sample of origin, sequenced in a study of T cell responses to AZD1222 COVID-19 vaccine. Only in-frame clones appear in the TCRdb table, and some are missing; sequencing was by immunoSEQ multiplex PCR. This repertoire shows fewer than 110,000 clones, approximately 90% found once; its top ten account for about 9.1%. The sample here was peripheral blood, taken 28 days after the second AZD1222 dose. Receptor source: an adult who received the AZD1222 COVID-19 vaccine.

This chain joins TRBV6-5 and TRBJ2-5; D may match TRBD1 or TRBD2 (5 bases each). V was shortened by 6 bases and J by 0 bases, with 11 bases between the two germline ends. Germline loops: CDR1 MNHEY, CDR2 SVGAGI. The CDR3 loop spans 14 amino acids. This CDR3 reads CASSGTLYQETQYF. The CDR3 coding sequence is TGTGCCAGCAGCGGGACCTTGTACCAAGAGACCCAGTACTTC.

The chain combines TRBV28 with TRBJ1-2; weak D call: TRBD1 (6 bases). From germline, CDR1 is MDHEN and CDR2 SYDVKM. The V gene lost 1 base and the J gene lost 7 bases, with 13 bases spanning the gap. The CDR3 loop spans 14 amino acids. CDR3 sequence (DNA): TGTGCCAGCAGTTTATCCGGGCAGGGGCGTGGCTACACCTTC. It encodes CASSLSGQGRGYTF.

As DNA, the CDR3 is TGTGCCACCAGCTCCTACAGTGGGCGGGATGTGGTCTATGAGCAGTTCTTC. Protein sequence: CATSSYSGRDVVYEQFF. The J gene is TRBJ2-1, the V gene TRBV15; TRBD2 is a possible D gene (6 bases). Germline CDR1 is LNHNV and CDR2 is YYDKDF (reference sequence). This CDR3 has 17 residues. With 5 bases removed from V and 8 bases from J, the gap between germline ends came to 25 bases.

The chain is built from TRBV4-2 and TRBJ2-7; 11 bases line up with TRBD2. Trimming cost V 6 bases and J 7 bases; bases outside gene matches: 32. The length of the CDR3 is 22 residues. Germline CDR1 is LGHNA and CDR2 is YNFKEQ. The CDR3 loop is CASSQMPGQPTSGSTLREEQYF. The DNA for the CDR3 is TGTGCCAGCAGTCAAATGCCGGGACAGCCTACTAGCGGGAGCACTTTACGTGAAGAGCAGTACTTC.

The J gene is TRBJ1-1, the V gene TRBV9; D uncertain. V was shortened by 4 bases and J by 10 bases, with 14 bases between the two germline ends. This CDR3 is 12 amino acids long. Germline CDR1 SGDLS, CDR2 YYNGEE. In nucleotides, the CDR3 is TGTGCCAGCAGCCCATTTAAATGGGGAGCTTTCTTT. This translates into CASSPFKWGAFF.

The chain combines TRBV20-1 with TRBJ2-1; D is unresolved. There are 15 residues in the CDR3. The V end lost 3 bases, the J end lost 5 bases, and 17 bases lay between the germline ends. In germline, CDR1 is DFQATT, CDR2 SNEGSKA (reference sequence). The CDR3 loop is CSASAQVDPDNEQFF. In DNA form, the CDR3 reads TGCAGTGCTAGTGCCCAGGTTGACCCCGACAATGAGCAGTTCTTC.

CDR3 nucleotides: TGTGCCATCAGTGAGTCTGGGGGGACCTACGAGCAGTACTTC. As protein: CAISESGGTYEQYF. The chain employs TRBV10-3 and TRBJ2-7, with D possibly TRBD2 on 6 matching bases. Germline lookup yields CDR1 ENHRY and CDR2 SYGVKD. V shed 0 bases and J shed 2 bases, with 8 bases lying between them. The CDR3 spans 14 residues.

The genes are TRBV5-1 and TRBJ1-4; D not certain. Per the germline V gene, CDR1 is SGHRS and CDR2 is YFSETQ. CDR3 length: 16 residues. The V and J ends lost 3 bases and 0 bases respectively, with 12 bases between them. The CDR3 reads CASSSLQWTTNEKLFF. The CDR3 DNA is TGCGCCAGCAGCTCCCTACAGTGGACAACTAATGAAAAACTGTTTTTT.

V usage is TRBV6-5 and J usage is TRBJ1-1; 7 bases match TRBD1. The CDR3 spans 13 residues. V dropped 7 bases and J dropped 1; count of bases not matched to a gene: 3. CDR1 and CDR2 from the germline V gene are MNHEY and SVGAGI. CDR3 sequence reads: CASNGQANTEAFF. The CDR3 DNA sequence: TGTGCCAGCAACGGACAGGCGAACACTGAAGCTTTCTTT.

This rearrangement joins TRBV19 to TRBJ1-6; 10 nucleotides agree with TRBD1. The CDR3 has 19 amino acids. V trimming: 4 bases; J trimming: 0 bases; junction bases outside the gene matches: 9. The germline V gene has CDR1 LNHDA and CDR2 SQIVND (reference sequence). The CDR3 spells CASSTRTGGLSSYNSPLHF. CDR3 coding DNA: TGTGCCAGTAGTACAAGGACAGGGGGACTAAGCTCCTATAATTCACCCCTCCACTTT.

The chain recombines TRBV5-1 with TRBJ1-3; D is unclear. Germline V lookup: CDR1 SGHRS, CDR2 YFSETQ. The V end was cut by 2 bases, the J end by 4 bases, with 10 bases between. The CDR3 consists of 14 residues. DNA for the CDR3: TGCGCCAGCAGCTTAGGGCCAAGGGGAAACACCATATATTTT. This encodes CASSLGPRGNTIYF.

The chain joins TRBV28 to TRBJ2-3; D could derive from TRBD1 or TRBD2 (5 bases each). Per germline, CDR1 MDHEN and CDR2 SYDVKM. This CDR3 is 15 amino acids long. The DNA for the CDR3 is TGTGCTTGCGAAGGGACCCGGGGCTTTGCAGATACGCAGTATTTT. It specifies CACEGTRGFADTQYF.

The chain is built from TRBV7-2 and TRBJ1-5; D remains unclear. In germline, CDR1 is SGHTA, CDR2 FQGNSA. The CDR3 has 15 residues. With 0 bases removed from V and 4 bases from J, the gap between germline ends came to 10 bases. The CDR3 nucleotides are TGTGCCAGCAGCTTAGCGTCGGGGTTAAATCAGCCCCAGCATTTT. As protein: CASSLASGLNQPQHF.

In this sample, this clone turned up once. The V and J genes are TRBV7-9 and TRBJ1-1; D uncertain. This CDR3 is 13 amino acids long. From germline, CDR1 is SEHNR and CDR2 FQNEAQ (reference sequence). V lost 0 bases to trimming and J lost 1 base, with 3 bases between them. CDR3 residues: CASSLAQNTEAFF. In DNA, the CDR3 is TGTGCCAGCAGCTTAGCACAGAACACTGAAGCTTTCTTT.

This chain's CDR3 is CASSLAGVSYNEQFF. The DNA of the CDR3 is TGTGCCAGCAGTTTGGCGGGAGTCTCCTACAATGAGCAGTTCTTC. The chain has TRBV27 and TRBJ2-1; 7 bases are a match to TRBD2. CDR1 and CDR2 (germline): MNHEY, SMNVEV (reference sequence). The V gene end was trimmed by 3 bases and the J gene end by 0 bases; junction bases not matched to a gene: 2. This CDR3 region has 15 residues.

V gene TRBV11-1 combines with J gene TRBJ2-1; D gene unclear. Looked up from germline, CDR1 is SGHAT and CDR2 is FQDESV (reference sequence). Trimming left V 0 bases short and J 0 bases short, with 6 bases between. The CDR3 spans 15 residues. The CDR3 sequence is CASSLAGFSYNEQFF. CDR3 in DNA: TGTGCCAGCAGCTTAGCGGGGTTCTCCTACAATGAGCAGTTCTTC.

This chain uses TRBV3-1 (or the pseudogene TRBV3-2) with TRBJ1-4, with TRBD1 as a possible D gene (5 bases). Germline loops: CDR1 LGHDT, CDR2 YNNKEL (reference sequence). V was cut by 3 bases and J by 7 bases, with 15 bases left in between. The CDR3 sequence is 15 residues long. Here the CDR3 DNA reads TGTGCCAGCAGCCAGGACACTCGGCCAAGTGAAAAACTGTTTTTT. Its translation is CASSQDTRPSEKLFF.

J is TRBJ1-4 and V is TRBV29-1; 8 bases map to TRBD1. The CDR3 is 14 amino acids. With V trimmed by 6 bases and J by 8 bases, 11 bases remained unmatched. Germline V lookup: CDR1 SQVTM, CDR2 ANQGSEA. This chain's CDR3 is CSVRPGQATEKLFF. The DNA of the CDR3 is TGCAGCGTCCGACCGGGACAGGCGACCGAAAAACTGTTTTTT.

The chain links TRBV3-1 (or the pseudogene TRBV3-2) to TRBJ2-2; TRBD1 matches at 7 bases. V lost 5 bases, J lost 7 bases, and 10 bases stayed unmatched. Germline V gene sequence: CDR1 LGHDT, CDR2 YNNKEL (reference sequence). The CDR3 is 15 amino acids. In nucleotides, the CDR3 is TGTGCCAGCAGCACTTTTAGGGGGCAAAGCGGGGAGCTGTTTTTT. It encodes CASSTFRGQSGELFF.

This clone was counted between two and nine times. The chain links TRBV27 to TRBJ2-7; 10 bases fit TRBD2. CDR1 and CDR2 (germline): MNHEY, SMNVEV (reference sequence). The V gene end was trimmed by 5 bases and the J gene end by 3 bases; junction bases not matched to a gene: 4. The CDR3 is 14 residues long. CDR3 loop: CASSPRTSGYEQYF. For the CDR3, the DNA is TGTGCCAGCAGTCCGCGGACTAGCGGCTACGAGCAGTACTTC.

This clone was counted a single time. The chain has TRBV6-6 and TRBJ1-6; a weak D match, TRBD1 (6 bases). V lost 7 bases to trimming and J lost 2 bases, with 9 bases between them. The germline CDR1 and CDR2 sequences are MNHNY and SVGAGI (reference sequence). The CDR3 runs to 14 residues. CDR3 DNA: TGTGCCAGCACCTCAGGGGCCTATAATTCACCCCTCCACTTT. The encoded protein is CASTSGAYNSPLHF.

The chain is built from TRBV9 and TRBJ1-2; D uncertain. V lost 0 bases and J lost 0, with 15 bases in between. CDR3 length equals 17 residues. Germline V gives CDR1 SGDLS, CDR2 YYNGEE. The CDR3 DNA follows: TGTGCCAGCAGCGTAGCAGGCAGCAAGAAAGCTAACTATGGCTACACCTTC. Protein: CASSVAGSKKANYGYTF.

J is TRBJ2-1 and V is TRBV27; 7 positions match TRBD2. Trimming cost V 1 base and J 5 bases; bases outside gene matches: 5. Germline values: CDR1 MNHEY, CDR2 SMNVEV (reference sequence). The CDR3 covers 15 residues. The CDR3 here is CASSLFPGLDNEQFF. CDR3 nucleotides: TGTGCCAGCAGTTTATTCCCCGGACTAGACAATGAGCAGTTCTTC.

This chain links TRBV19 with TRBJ1-2; TRBD1 aligns across 8 bases. Germline CDR1 LNHDA, CDR2 SQIVND (reference sequence). The CDR3 contains 15 residues. Trimming removed 1 base from V and 2 bases from J; junction bases left unmatched: 3. The CDR3 nucleotides read TGTGCCAGTAGTATAGGGACAGGGCCGAACTATGGCTACACCTTC. Translated, it gives CASSIGTGPNYGYTF.

The chain combines TRBV4-1 with TRBJ2-2, with a tentative D call TRBD2 (5 bases). CDR3 size: 16 residues. Germline values: CDR1 MGHRA, CDR2 YSYEKL. V was shortened by 0 bases and J by 5 bases, with 13 bases between the two germline ends. Here the CDR3 reads CASSQDRGFKTGELFF. The CDR3 DNA reads TGCGCCAGCAGCCAAGATCGAGGGTTTAAGACCGGGGAGCTGTTTTTT.

This sequence joins TRBV5-1 and TRBJ1-2, with 9 bases matching TRBD1. V shed 2 bases, J shed 8 bases, and the junction held 4 bases outside the gene matches. Germline V lookup: CDR1 SGHRS, CDR2 YFSETQ. The CDR3 covers 13 residues. In nucleotides, the CDR3 is TGCGCCAGCAGCTTACAGGGGGCACGGGGCTACACCTTC. Translation gives CASSLQGARGYTF.

The chain joins TRBV7-8 to TRBJ1-6; D remains unclear. The CDR3 is made up of 16 amino acids. In germline, CDR1 is SGHVS, CDR2 FQNEAQ. V was shortened by 5 bases and J by 7 bases, with 18 bases between the two germline ends. DNA for the CDR3: TGTGCCAGCAGCCCGCTAACCGCGCCTCCGAATTCACCCCTCCACTTT. It yields the protein CASSPLTAPPNSPLHF.

This clone was seen just once. The chain combines TRBV29-1 with TRBJ2-3; perhaps D is TRBD1 or TRBD2 (5 bases each). Germline V gene lookup returns CDR1 SQVTM and CDR2 ANQGSEA. The V end was cut by 3 bases, the J end by 2 bases, with 9 bases between. The CDR3 length is 13 residues. CDR3 loop: CSVDRDATDTQYF. The CDR3 coding sequence is TGCAGCGTTGACAGGGACGCCACAGATACGCAGTATTTT.